This TCR beta chain appears in the sequencing data of a study of cytomegalovirus exposure and HLA in healthy donors. Study-level points and caveats: Presence/absence analysis assumed near-uniform sequencing depth across donors.

CDR1 is MNHEY and CDR2 is SVGAGI in the germline V gene. Germline trimming cut 5 bases from V and 4 bases from J; bases unmatched to any gene: 6. CDR3 length: 14 amino acids. Comment on this clone: The antigen is not known.

PCR was performed using 60 Vbeta and 13 Jbeta primers. Clones were sequenced by immunoSEQ multiplex PCR, and TCRdb holds only the in-frame ones, with some missing. The sample has approximately 140,000 clones, roughly 75% seen once. The receptor was isolated from a man aged 25 to 40 in good health and CMV-seronegative. Sequenced material: PBMCs. This chain connects TRBV6-5 to TRBJ2-5, with TRBD1 identical over 8 bases. The CDR3 protein is CASSQGQAGETQYF. The DNA for the CDR3 is TGTGCCAGCAGTCAGGGACAGGCGGGAGAGACCCAGTACTTC.